This passage covers 21 T cell receptor beta chains from one sample sequenced in a study of T-cell memory formation after mild COVID-19. One entry per CDR3 protein, called by TCRdb with MiXCR from the 5' RACE reads. The sample carries hundreds of thousands of distinct CDR3 sequences, roughly 25% recorded once. The sequenced sample consisted of PBMCs or a T cell subset sorted from them (not recorded which). Every receptor here comes from an adult woman who had mild COVID-19 (a few samples of this study predate the infection). Cell type and time point are not known.

This clonotype was counted only a few times. This sequence joins TRBV19 and TRBJ2-2; D perhaps matches TRBD1 (5 bases). V lost 3 bases and J lost 3, with 11 bases in between. The V gene's germline CDR1 is LNHDA and CDR2 SQIVND (reference sequence). The CDR3 is 15 residues long. The CDR3 coding sequence is TGTGCCAGTAGTATGGCAGGGTCGGACACCGGGGAGCTGTTTTTT. It translates to CASSMAGSDTGELFF.

This clonotype came up a few times. This chain links TRBV20-1 with TRBJ2-5; D gene uncertain. V was shortened by 5 bases and J by 2 bases, with 6 bases between the two germline ends. The CDR3 runs to 11 residues. The germline V gene has CDR1 DFQATT and CDR2 SNEGSKA (reference sequence). CDR3 sequence (DNA): TGCAGTGCTCCGGCGCAAGAGACCCAGTACTTC. Its translation is CSAPAQETQYF.

The table lists this clonotype with a count of one. CDR3 loop: CASSLVRGGEAFF. CDR3 DNA: TGTGCCAGCAGCTTAGTCAGGGGCGGAGAAGCTTTCTTT. This chain connects TRBV7-8 to TRBJ1-1; a weak D match, TRBD1 (6 bases). V was trimmed by 1 base and J by 8 bases, leaving 11 bases between them. The CDR3 spans 13 residues. Germline CDR1 reads SGHVS; CDR2 reads FQNEAQ.

The rearrangement joins TRBV3-1 to TRBJ1-2; D is uncertain. The germline V gene has CDR1 LGHDT and CDR2 YNNKEL (reference sequence). The CDR3 is 14 amino acids. The V end was cut by 1 base, the J end by 8 bases, with 14 bases between. The CDR3 spells CASSQGLPGGGYTF. CDR3 nucleotides: TGTGCCAGCAGCCAAGGGTTACCCGGCGGGGGCTACACCTTC.

This clonotype has more than one count but fewer than ten. The chain links TRBV5-1 to TRBJ1-1; 7 nucleotides line up with TRBD1. Germline CDR1 is SGHRS and CDR2 is YFSETQ. The length of the CDR3 is 16 residues. The V gene end was trimmed by 0 bases and the J gene end by 6 bases; junction bases not matched to a gene: 11. The CDR3 region is CASSLGPTGAGPEAFF. CDR3 coding DNA: TGCGCCAGCAGCTTGGGCCCCACAGGGGCGGGACCTGAAGCTTTCTTT.

The CDR3 DNA reads as TGCAGTGCTGCGGGAGAGACCCAGTACTTC. As protein: CSAAGETQYF. The rearrangement uses TRBV20-1 and TRBJ2-5; a possible D gene is TRBD2 (5 bases). The V end was cut by 5 bases, the J end by 4 bases, with 5 bases between. Germline V gene data show CDR1 as DFQATT and CDR2 as SNEGSKA (reference sequence). CDR3 size: 10 residues.

This clonotype occurred once. V is TRBV27 and J is TRBJ2-2, with TRBD1 matching over 9 bases. The CDR3 loop spans 16 amino acids. The V gene's germline CDR1 is MNHEY and CDR2 SMNVEV (reference sequence). The V gene end was trimmed by 4 bases and the J gene end by 7 bases; junction bases not matched to a gene: 10. The CDR3 sequence is CASSYGDRATIGELFF. CDR3 bases: TGTGCCAGCAGTTATGGGGACAGGGCGACTATCGGGGAGCTGTTTTTT.

On this clonotype itself: The CDR3 does not end in the conserved phenylalanine or tryptophan, so this is likely a read error. The limits of the CDR3 on the DNA are not certain, so only TCRdb's listed CDR3 is given. CDR3 loop: CASSFSATSPIAFS. The chain carries TRBV6-6 and TRBJ2-3; TRBD2 was called by the table and not checked on the DNA. The CDR3 comprises 14 residues, both ends counted. CDR1 MNHNY and CDR2 SVGAGI come from the germline V gene (reference sequence).

This clonotype was detected only a few times. The CDR3 DNA sequence: TGTGCCAGCAGCGTAGCTGGCAGGGCTGGAAACACCATATATTTT. Encoded protein: CASSVAGRAGNTIYF. The chain carries TRBV9 and TRBJ1-3, with D possibly being TRBD1 (5 bases). The V end was cut by 0 bases, the J end by 2 bases, with 9 bases between. CDR1 and CDR2 from the germline V gene are SGDLS and YYNGEE. The CDR3 contains 15 residues.

This sequence joins TRBV7-9 and TRBJ2-6; D ambiguous. The CDR3 runs 17 residues. The germline V gene has CDR1 SEHNR and CDR2 FQNEAQ (reference sequence). V was cut by 1 base and J by 0 bases, with 10 bases left in between. The CDR3 nucleotides read TGTGCCAGCAGCTTAGGGCGTGTCAACTCTGGGGCCAACGTCCTGACTTTC. Its translation: CASSLGRVNSGANVLTF.

This clonotype was picked up a small number of times. The J gene is TRBJ2-3, the V gene TRBV5-1; TRBD2 aligns across 9 bases. The CDR3 extends over 17 amino acids. With V trimmed by 0 bases and J by 3 bases, 8 bases remained unmatched. The germline V gene has CDR1 SGHRS and CDR2 YFSETQ. In DNA, the CDR3 is TGCGCCAGCAGCTTGGAGGCTAGCGGGATCGGGACAGATACGCAGTATTTT. Encoded protein: CASSLEASGIGTDTQYF.

In its sample, this clonotype was seen a few times. This rearrangement joins TRBV12-3 or TRBV12-4 to TRBJ2-3, with 7 nucleotides matching TRBD1. V was clipped by 1 base and J by 2 bases; unmatched bases: 3. The CDR3 sequence is 15 residues long. CDR3 nucleotides: TGTGCCAGCAGTTTAGGGGACAGTCTCACAGATACGCAGTATTTT. It specifies CASSLGDSLTDTQYF.

In its sample, this clonotype was seen a few times. The CDR3 coding sequence is TGCAGCGTTGAACTCGGGATTTTCGAGCAGTACTTC. Its translation: CSVELGIFEQYF. V and J are TRBV29-1 and TRBJ2-7, with D maybe TRBD2 (5 bases). Between the trimmed V and J ends, which lost 2 bases and 6 bases, there was a span of 11 bases. Germline V lookup: CDR1 SQVTM, CDR2 ANQGSEA. This CDR3 is 12 amino acids long.

In its sample, this clonotype was seen once. CDR3 DNA: TGTGCCAGCAGTGAATCTAAGCAGGGTGGGACTAGCGGAGATACGCAGTATTTT. Translating it yields CASSESKQGGTSGDTQYF. The chain carries TRBV25-1 and TRBJ2-3; the match to TRBD2 covers 11 bases. The CDR3 length is 18 residues. Per the germline V gene, CDR1 is MGHDK and CDR2 is SYGVNS. V lost 1 base and J lost 5; bases outside the gene matches: 11. The full variable domain, rest sourced from reference TRBV25-1 and TRBJ2-3, is EADIYQTPRYLVIGTGKKITLECSQTMGHDKMYWYQQDPGMELHLIHYSYGVNSTEKGDLSSESTVSRIRTEHFPLTLESARPSHTSQYLCASSESKQGGTSGDTQYFGPGTRLTVL.

This clonotype occurred a few times. The chain couples TRBV3-1 to TRBJ2-2; 7 bases line up with TRBD2. The junction had 4 bases not matched to a gene; V was cut back by 6 bases and J by 6 bases. This CDR3 has 13 amino acids. Germline V gene lookup returns CDR1 LGHDT and CDR2 YNNKEL (reference sequence). The CDR3, as DNA: TGTGCCAGCAGACCCAGCGGGGCCGGGGAGCTGTTTTTT. Protein sequence: CASRPSGAGELFF. Supplemented by reference TRBV3-1 and TRBJ2-2, the full variable domain reads DTAVSQTPKYLVTQMGNDKSIKCEQNLGHDTMYWYKQDSKKFLKIMFSYNNKELIINETVPNRFSPKSPDKAHLNLHINSLELGDSAVYFCASRPSGAGELFFGEGSRLTVL.

This clonotype turned up a few times. The V and J genes are TRBV10-3 and TRBJ1-2; D not resolved. Between the trimmed V and J ends, which lost 7 bases and 4 bases, there was a span of 16 bases. Looked up from germline, CDR1 is ENHRY and CDR2 is SYGVKD. The CDR3 is 14 amino acids. The CDR3 loop reads CAIMLGAGPYGYTF. DNA for the CDR3: TGTGCCATCATGTTGGGCGCCGGACCCTATGGCTACACCTTC.

In its sample, this clonotype was seen a few times. The rearrangement links TRBV3-1 to TRBJ2-3, with 8 bases fitting TRBD1. Germline V gene lookup returns CDR1 LGHDT and CDR2 YNNKEL (reference sequence). V lost 4 bases and J lost 6; bases outside the gene matches: 12. The CDR3 has 16 residues. CDR3 nucleotides: TGTGCCAGCAGCCGGGGACAGGCGCCCATCGGGGATACGCAGTATTTT. This encodes CASSRGQAPIGDTQYF.

The chain is built from TRBV12-3 or TRBV12-4 and TRBJ2-2; D remains ambiguous. V lost 6 bases, J lost 0 bases, and 8 bases lay in between. This CDR3 spans 14 amino acids. The DNA for the CDR3 is TGTGCCAGCAGATCTAAGACGAACACCGGGGAGCTGTTTTTT. Its translation: CASRSKTNTGELFF.

This clonotype was recorded a few times. The chain uses TRBV29-1 and TRBJ2-7; TRBD1 aligns across 7 bases. CDR1 SQVTM and CDR2 ANQGSEA come from the germline V gene. The CDR3 length is 14 residues. J gave up 5 bases and V 6 bases, and 13 bases lay outside the gene matches. CDR3 nucleotides: TGCAGCGTCCCGCAGGGGGAGTTGCTGGACGAGCAGTACTTC. Translation: CSVPQGELLDEQYF.

V usage is TRBV7-2 and J usage is TRBJ1-4; unclear D gene. The CDR3 spans 15 residues. The germline CDR1 and CDR2 sequences are SGHTA and FQGNSA. V lost 1 base to trimming and J lost 7 bases, with 13 bases between them. CDR3 in DNA: TGTGCCAGCAGCTTAGTGCAAACCAGTTCTGAAAAACTGTTTTTT. Encoded protein: CASSLVQTSSEKLFF. The full variable domain, completed using reference TRBV7-2 and TRBJ1-4, is GAGVSQSPSNKVTEKGKDVELRCDPISGHTALYWYRQSLGQGLEFLIYFQGNSAPDKSGLPSDRFSAERTGGSVSTLTIQRTQQEDSAVYLCASSLVQTSSEKLFFGSGTQLSVL.

This chain joins TRBV20-1 and TRBJ2-6; maybe TRBD1 (5 bases). The CDR3 length is 16 residues. CDR1 and CDR2 (germline): DFQATT, SNEGSKA (reference sequence). Trimming pared 3 bases from V and 4 bases from J, leaving 16 bases between. This chain's CDR3 is CSASAGSQGGANVLTF. CDR3 nucleotides: TGCAGTGCTAGCGCCGGTTCCCAGGGAGGGGCCAACGTCCTGACTTTC.